This TCR beta chain is from a study of blood T cell repertoires in COVID-19 (dated by TCRdb to 2018 to 2020). At the level of the whole study: Samples covering the acute and convalescent phases of COVID-19 were provided by collaborators in the United States, Italy and Spain. The prospective study material was composed of cDNA or gDNA derived from T cells, B-cell-depleted T cells, or PBMCs. The dataset comprised deeply sampled blood TCRbeta repertoires from subjects exposed to, actively infected with, or recovered from COVID-19. A freely available public database, intended as a resource for researchers studying the immune response to SARS-CoV-2, is where the repertoires were released. The samples were drawn from two sources: the first 160 participants of the ongoing ImmuneRACE study, and approximately 1,300 subjects contributed by 6 global collaborators. Sample metadata almost always included a de-identified subject ID, COVID-19 status, age in years and sex. Where available, HLA class I and class II types were obtained from metadata supplied by the sample provider rather than from assay-based typing. Study-level results and caveats: The quantity of clinical and demographic metadata differed by source and by participant and was supplied without curation.

In Seattle, one collaborating source enrolled patients while the infection was active and tracked those patients longitudinally over the course of disease. The collaborating institutions used their own protocols to collect whole blood in K2EDTA tubes. For TCRbeta analysis, collaborators shipped samples as frozen whole blood, isolated PBMCs, or DNA extracted from either of those sample types. TCRbeta CDR3 regions were amplified from genomic DNA by means of the immunoSEQ Assay, a bias-controlled multiplex PCR. The paper's data handling went like this. Within the assay, amplification of reference gene primers was used to estimate how many nucleated cells each sample contained. To quantify the absolute abundance of each unique TCRbeta CDR3 rearrangement, sequence reads were collapsed and filtered. For each sample, productive Simpson clonality was calculated as the square root of Simpson's diversity index across productive rearrangements. This immuneACCESS table, as held by TCRdb, lists in-frame sequences with V and J called but not all clones. Of the missing ones, under half trace to an unresolved V gene in checked studies; the others have no known cause. That table supplies the V and J calls and clone size; D and trimming were determined from the DNA. The sample contains about 12,000 clones, 70% to 80% of them found a single time. The ten most abundant clones make up under 7% of the sample.

On this clone: The antigen it binds to is not known. No much larger clonotype is one base removed from it; base qualities were not supplied.

Trimmed from V: 1 base; trimmed from J: 0 bases; junction bases lacking a gene match: 5. Per the germline V gene, SGDLS is the CDR1 and YYNGEE is the CDR2. From its cysteine to its phenylalanine, the CDR3 spans 16 amino acids. The read is trimmed to its CDR3 DNA, 48 bases read in frame from base 1. The chain links TRBV9 with TRBJ2-3, with 7 central nucleotides matching TRBD2. Sequencing input: peripheral blood. The TCR comes from a man aged 55 to 69 with COVID-19, enrolled during active disease. CDR3 reads: CASSVRAGSSTDTQYF. Here is the DNA: TGTGCCAGCAGCGTAAGAGCGGGGTCTAGCACAGATACGCAGTATTTT.